This entry lists 20 T cell receptor beta chains sequenced from one sample in a study of cytomegalovirus exposure and HLA in healthy donors. The PCR had 60 Vbeta and 13 Jbeta primers. The method was immunoSEQ multiplex PCR; TCRdb's version includes in-frame clones alone and lacks a portion of them. The data contain approximately 89,000 clones, roughly four fifths of them singletons. The sample consisted of PBMCs. These receptors all stem from a man under 40 in good health and CMV-seronegative.

This clone occurred once. One end of the junction does not line up with germline, which may come from a read error. V is TRBV27 and J is TRBJ1-1; 7 positions match TRBD1. Germline assignment: CDR1 MNHEY and CDR2 SMNVEV (reference sequence). The CDR3 totals 15 residues. The CDR3 DNA follows: TGTGCCAGCGGTTTTCAAGGACAGGTTGGTAGTGAAGCTTTCTTT. Its protein is CASGFQGQVGSEAFF.

This clone was counted a single time. The J gene is TRBJ1-1, the V gene TRBV30, with 8 bases identical to TRBD1. Germline lookup yields CDR1 GTSNPN and CDR2 SVGIG (reference sequence). With V trimmed by 2 bases and J by 0 bases, 5 bases remained unmatched. This CDR3 contains 15 residues. For the CDR3, the DNA is TGTGCCTGGAGTCCCGACAGGGGCATGAACACTGAAGCTTTCTTT. It specifies CAWSPDRGMNTEAFF. Variable domain in full (rest from reference TRBV30 and TRBJ1-1): SQTIHQWPATLVQPVGSPLSLECTVEGTSNPNLYWYRQAAGRGLQLLFYSVGIGQISSEVPQNLSASRPQDRQFILSSKKLLLSDSGFYLCAWSPDRGMNTEAFFGQGTRLTVV.

The chain joins TRBV5-4 to TRBJ2-2, with TRBD1 matching over 10 bases. The length of the CDR3 is 15 residues. V lost 4 bases to trimming and J lost 6 bases; unmatched junction nucleotides: 6. Germline V CDR1 and CDR2: SGHNT, YYREEE (reference sequence). The CDR3: CASSGGTGAAGELFF. CDR3 sequence (DNA): TGTGCCAGCAGCGGCGGGACAGGGGCTGCCGGGGAGCTGTTTTTT.

This rearrangement joins TRBV12-5 to TRBJ2-3; the match to TRBD1 covers 7 bases. Germline loops: CDR1 LGHNT, CDR2 FRNRAP. The CDR3 is 16 amino acids. The V gene end was trimmed by 0 bases and the J gene end by 6 bases; junction bases not matched to a gene: 9. The CDR3 reads CASGLVLGQTMDTQYF. The CDR3, as DNA: TGTGCTAGTGGTTTGGTACTGGGACAGACCATGGATACGCAGTATTTT.

This clone was recorded a few times. The chain has TRBV28 and TRBJ2-3, with 9 bases fitting TRBD2. There are 17 residues in the CDR3. Germline CDR1 and CDR2: MDHEN and SYDVKM. J gave up 4 bases and V 3 bases, and 11 bases lay outside the gene matches. The chain's CDR3 is CASSFSAGGRGADTQYF. As DNA, the CDR3 is TGTGCCAGCAGTTTTTCAGCGGGAGGCCGGGGGGCAGATACGCAGTATTTT.

This sequence joins TRBV15 and TRBJ1-4; the D gene is possibly TRBD1 (5 bases). The CDR3 sequence is 16 residues long. Germline-derived CDR1 and CDR2 are LNHNV and YYDKDF (reference sequence). V was cut by 2 bases and J by 8 bases, with 18 bases left in between. The CDR3 DNA is TGTGCCACCAGCAGAAATCAACCACAGGTGGGGGAAAAACTGTTTTTT. Translation gives CATSRNQPQVGEKLFF.

This clone was recorded once. The V gene is TRBV7-6, the J gene TRBJ1-4; possible D gene TRBD1, 5 bases. V lost 6 bases to trimming and J lost 5 bases, with 16 bases between them. From germline, CDR1 is SGHVS and CDR2 FNYEAQ. This CDR3 has 15 amino acids. The CDR3 DNA is TGTGCCAGCAGTTTTGGGGGGAGTCCAAATGAAAAACTGTTTTTT. Amino acids: CASSFGGSPNEKLFF.

V usage is TRBV6-1 and J usage is TRBJ2-7; possible D gene TRBD2, 5 bases. This CDR3 comprises 13 residues. The ends were cut back, 3 bases at V and 5 bases at J, with 11 bases in the middle. In germline, CDR1 is MNHNS, CDR2 SASEGT. As DNA, the CDR3 is TGTGCCAGCAGTGACGGGGTCGTGGACGAGCAGTACTTC. This sequence encodes CASSDGVVDEQYF.

J is TRBJ1-1 and V is TRBV7-2; D gene ambiguous. V lost 1 base to trimming and J lost 4 bases, with 13 bases between them. Germline CDR1 reads SGHTA; CDR2 reads FQGNSA. This CDR3 is 15 amino acids long. CDR3 loop: CASSLVSGIGTEAFF. CDR3 DNA sequence: TGTGCCAGCAGCTTAGTTTCGGGGATAGGCACTGAAGCTTTCTTT.

This clone was observed a handful of times. The chain employs TRBV6-6 and TRBJ1-3, with TRBD1 as a possible D gene (6 bases). V lost 6 bases and J 0 bases, leaving 12 bases between the germline ends. Germline V gene data show CDR1 as MNHNY and CDR2 as SVGAGI (reference sequence). The CDR3 covers 15 residues. As DNA, the CDR3 is TGTGCCAGCAGACGAGGACAGAGCTCTGGAAACACCATATATTTT. It translates to CASRRGQSSGNTIYF.

V and J are TRBV7-9 and TRBJ1-2, with D unclear. CDR1 is SEHNR and CDR2 is FQNEAQ in the germline V gene (reference sequence). The CDR3 covers 12 residues. V lost 4 bases and J 5 bases, leaving 8 bases between the germline ends. The CDR3 here is CASSSDLYGYTF. CDR3 sequence (DNA): TGTGCCAGCAGCTCCGACTTGTATGGCTACACCTTC.

This chain uses TRBV6-1 with TRBJ1-1; the D gene is possibly TRBD1 (6 bases). CDR1 MNHNS and CDR2 SASEGT come from the germline V gene. The CDR3 contains 14 residues. Trimming cost V 6 bases and J 4 bases, with 15 bases left between them. DNA for the CDR3: TGTGCCAGCAGGGTCGATTACAGGGCCACTGAAGCTTTCTTT. It yields the protein CASRVDYRATEAFF.

The V call is TRBV28, the J call TRBJ2-1; TRBD2 matches at 12 bases. V shed 5 bases and J 3 bases; nucleotides not matched to a gene: 14. Germline V gives CDR1 MDHEN, CDR2 SYDVKM. This CDR3 has 19 amino acids. CDR3 loop: CASSQPSGTSGRNYNEQFF. CDR3 in DNA: TGTGCCAGCAGTCAACCCTCCGGAACTAGCGGGAGGAACTACAATGAGCAGTTCTTC.

The CDR3 is CASSSSATSGKTYEQYF. The CDR3 DNA is TGCGCCAGCAGCTCGTCAGCGACTAGCGGGAAAACCTACGAGCAGTACTTC. This chain joins TRBV5-1 and TRBJ2-7, with 11 bases fitting TRBD2. V shed 3 bases, J shed 2 bases, and the junction held 10 bases outside the gene matches. From germline, CDR1 is SGHRS and CDR2 YFSETQ. This CDR3 has 17 amino acids.

This clone was detected only a few times. The rearrangement joins TRBV28 to TRBJ2-3; the match to TRBD2 covers 8 bases. The germline gives CDR1 MDHEN, CDR2 SYDVKM. The CDR3 sequence is 15 residues long. V lost 6 bases to trimming and J lost 2 bases; unmatched junction nucleotides: 7. The CDR3 DNA reads as TGTGCCAGCAGGACCTCTAGCGGGCCCACAGATACGCAGTATTTT. This codes for CASRTSSGPTDTQYF.

The chain links TRBV19 to TRBJ2-6; TRBD2 might be the D (7 bases). V lost 3 bases and J 2 bases, leaving 20 bases between the germline ends. CDR3 length: 19 amino acids. CDR1 is LNHDA, CDR2 SQIVND, per germline (reference sequence). CDR3 nucleotide sequence: TGTGCCAGTAGTATTTTGGATTCGGGGGGCGCCCCTGGGGCCAACGTCCTGACTTTC. As protein: CASSILDSGGAPGANVLTF.

This chain links TRBV25-1 with TRBJ1-5, with 11 bases identical to TRBD1. Germline CDR1 MGHDK, CDR2 SYGVNS. V was pared by 4 bases and J by 7 bases, with 6 bases of the junction left unmatched. The CDR3 totals 15 residues. CDR3 nucleotide sequence: TGTGCCAGCAGTGGGGGGGGACAGGGGGACCAGCCCCAGCATTTT. Its translation is CASSGGGQGDQPQHF.

J is TRBJ1-2 and V is TRBV6-1; D remains ambiguous. The CDR3 has 13 residues. Germline CDR1 MNHNS, CDR2 SASEGT. Trimming took 3 bases from V and 7 from J, leaving 12 bases between them. Here the CDR3 reads CASSDQLSGGYTF. The DNA for the CDR3 is TGTGCCAGCAGTGACCAATTAAGCGGTGGCTACACCTTC.

This rearrangement joins TRBV6-1 to TRBJ2-7, with D maybe TRBD2 (5 bases). Germline CDR1 is MNHNS and CDR2 is SASEGT. V lost 2 bases and J lost 0, with 17 bases in between. The CDR3 covers 17 residues. The CDR3 region is CASSELVFGGLSYEQYF. Written as DNA, the CDR3 is TGTGCCAGCAGTGAATTAGTCTTCGGCGGACTCTCCTACGAGCAGTACTTC.

The V call is TRBV9, the J call TRBJ2-7; 10 bases map to TRBD2. V lost 0 bases, J lost 3 bases, and 6 bases stayed unmatched. Germline loops: CDR1 SGDLS, CDR2 YYNGEE. The CDR3 is 16 residues long. CDR3 sequence reads: CASSVGGTSVNYEQYF. The CDR3 nucleotides are TGTGCCAGCAGCGTAGGCGGGACTAGCGTAAACTACGAGCAGTACTTC.